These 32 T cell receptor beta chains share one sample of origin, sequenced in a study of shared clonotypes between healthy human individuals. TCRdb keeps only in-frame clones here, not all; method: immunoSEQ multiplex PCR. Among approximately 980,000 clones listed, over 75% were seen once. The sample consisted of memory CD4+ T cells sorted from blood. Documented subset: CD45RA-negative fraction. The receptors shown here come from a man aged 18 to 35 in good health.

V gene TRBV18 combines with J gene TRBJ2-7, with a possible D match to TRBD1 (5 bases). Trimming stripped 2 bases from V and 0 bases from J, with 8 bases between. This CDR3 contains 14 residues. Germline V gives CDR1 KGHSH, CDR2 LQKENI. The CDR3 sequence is CASSPDSSSYEQYF. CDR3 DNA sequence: TGTGCCAGCTCACCAGACAGCAGCTCCTACGAGCAGTACTTC. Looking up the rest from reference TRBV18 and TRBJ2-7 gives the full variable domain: NAGVMQNPRHLVRRRGQEARLRCSPMKGHSHVYWYRQLPEEGLKFMVYLQKENIIDESGMPKERFSAEFPKEGPSILRIQQVVRGDSAAYFCASSPDSSSYEQYFGPGTRLTVT.

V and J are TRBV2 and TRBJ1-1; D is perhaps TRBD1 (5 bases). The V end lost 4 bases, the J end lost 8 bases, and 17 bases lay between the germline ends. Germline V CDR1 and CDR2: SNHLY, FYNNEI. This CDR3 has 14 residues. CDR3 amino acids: CASSGLGPQTEAFF. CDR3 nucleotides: TGTGCCAGCAGTGGACTGGGACCGCAAACGGAAGCTTTCTTT.

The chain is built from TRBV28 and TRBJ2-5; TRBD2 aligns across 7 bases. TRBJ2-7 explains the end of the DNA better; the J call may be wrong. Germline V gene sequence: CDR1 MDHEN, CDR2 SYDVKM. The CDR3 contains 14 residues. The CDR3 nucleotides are TGTGCCAGCCGGGGAGGGGCAGGGTCCTACGAGCAGTACTTC. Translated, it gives CASRGGAGSYEQYF.

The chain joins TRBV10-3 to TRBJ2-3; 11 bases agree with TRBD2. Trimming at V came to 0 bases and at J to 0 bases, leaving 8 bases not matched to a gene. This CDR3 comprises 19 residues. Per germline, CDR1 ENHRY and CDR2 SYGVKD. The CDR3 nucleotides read TGTGCCATCAGTGAGTCCAGGACTAGCGGGCAAGCTAGCACAGATACGCAGTATTTT. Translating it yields CAISESRTSGQASTDTQYF.

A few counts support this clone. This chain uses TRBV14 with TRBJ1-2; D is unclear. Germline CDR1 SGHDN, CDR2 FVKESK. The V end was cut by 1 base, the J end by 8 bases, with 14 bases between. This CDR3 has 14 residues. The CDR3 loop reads CASSQVDTRRGYTF. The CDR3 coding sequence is TGTGCCAGCAGCCAAGTGGATACCAGGCGGGGCTACACCTTC.

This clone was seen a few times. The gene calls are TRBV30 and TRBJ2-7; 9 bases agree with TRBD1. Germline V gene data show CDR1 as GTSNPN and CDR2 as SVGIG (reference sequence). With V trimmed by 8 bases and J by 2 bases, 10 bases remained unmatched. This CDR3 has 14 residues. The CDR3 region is CARGKGTGPYEQYF. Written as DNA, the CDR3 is TGTGCCCGAGGGAAGGGGACAGGGCCCTACGAGCAGTACTTC. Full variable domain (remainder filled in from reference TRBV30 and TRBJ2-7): SQTIHQWPATLVQPVGSPLSLECTVEGTSNPNLYWYRQAAGRGLQLLFYSVGIGQISSEVPQNLSASRPQDRQFILSSKKLLLSDSGFYLCARGKGTGPYEQYFGPGTRLTVT.

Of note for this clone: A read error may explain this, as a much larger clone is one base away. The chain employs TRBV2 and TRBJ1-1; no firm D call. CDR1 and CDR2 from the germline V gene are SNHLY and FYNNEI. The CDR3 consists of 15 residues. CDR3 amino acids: CASSVPGFEVTETFF. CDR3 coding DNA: TGTGCCAGCAGTGTACCGGGATTCGAGGTCACTGAAACTTTCTTT.

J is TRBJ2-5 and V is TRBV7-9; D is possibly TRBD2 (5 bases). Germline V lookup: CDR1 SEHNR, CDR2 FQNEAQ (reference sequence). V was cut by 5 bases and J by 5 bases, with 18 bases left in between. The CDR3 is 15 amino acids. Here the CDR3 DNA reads TGTGCCAGCAGCCCCCCTTTTCGGGCGGGTGAGACCCAGTACTTC. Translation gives CASSPPFRAGETQYF.

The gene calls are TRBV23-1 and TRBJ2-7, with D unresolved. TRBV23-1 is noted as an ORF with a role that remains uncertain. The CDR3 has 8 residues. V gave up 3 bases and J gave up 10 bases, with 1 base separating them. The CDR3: CASSHQYF. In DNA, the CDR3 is TGCGCCAGCAGTCATCAGTACTTC.

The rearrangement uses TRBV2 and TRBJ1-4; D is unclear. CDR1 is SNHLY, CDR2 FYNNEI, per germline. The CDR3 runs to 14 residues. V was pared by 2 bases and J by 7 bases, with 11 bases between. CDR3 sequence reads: CASSEFLSGEKLFF. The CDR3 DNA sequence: TGTGCCAGCAGTGAATTTCTAAGTGGTGAAAAACTGTTTTTT. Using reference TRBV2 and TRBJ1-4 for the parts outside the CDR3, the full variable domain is EPEVTQTPSHQVTQMGQEVILRCVPISNHLYFYWYRQILGQKVEFLVSFYNNEISEKSEIFDDQFSVERPDGSNFTLKIRSTKLEDSAMYFCASSEFLSGEKLFFGSGTQLSVL.

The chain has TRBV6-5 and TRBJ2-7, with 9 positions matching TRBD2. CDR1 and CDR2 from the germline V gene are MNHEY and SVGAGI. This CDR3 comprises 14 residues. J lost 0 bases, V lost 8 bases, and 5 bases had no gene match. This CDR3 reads CASWAGGPSYEQYF. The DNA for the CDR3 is TGTGCCAGCTGGGCGGGAGGGCCCTCCTACGAGCAGTACTTC.

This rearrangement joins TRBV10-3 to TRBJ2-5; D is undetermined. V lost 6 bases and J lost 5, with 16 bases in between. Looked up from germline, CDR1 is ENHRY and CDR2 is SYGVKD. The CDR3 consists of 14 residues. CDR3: CAISDLQGRETQYF. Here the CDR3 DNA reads TGTGCCATCAGCGACCTACAAGGACGGGAGACCCAGTACTTC.

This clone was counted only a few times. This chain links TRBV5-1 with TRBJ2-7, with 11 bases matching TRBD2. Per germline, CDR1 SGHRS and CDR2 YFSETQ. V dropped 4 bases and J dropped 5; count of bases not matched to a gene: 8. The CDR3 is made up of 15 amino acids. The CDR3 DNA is TGCGCCAGCAGCCTGACTAGCGGGGTGCCGGACGAGCAGTACTTC. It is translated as CASSLTSGVPDEQYF.

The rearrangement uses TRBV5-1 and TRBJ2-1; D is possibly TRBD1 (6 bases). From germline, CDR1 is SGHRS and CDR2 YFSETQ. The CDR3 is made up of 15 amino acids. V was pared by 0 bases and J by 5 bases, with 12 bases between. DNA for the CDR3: TGCGCCAGCAGCTTGGAATCGGGGACACACAATGAGCAGTTCTTC. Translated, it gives CASSLESGTHNEQFF. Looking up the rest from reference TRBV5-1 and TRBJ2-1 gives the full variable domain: KAGVTQTPRYLIKTRGQQVTLSCSPISGHRSVSWYQQTPGQGLQFLFEYFSETQRNKGNFPGRFSGRQFSNSRSEMNVSTLELGDSALYLCASSLESGTHNEQFFGPGTRLTVL.

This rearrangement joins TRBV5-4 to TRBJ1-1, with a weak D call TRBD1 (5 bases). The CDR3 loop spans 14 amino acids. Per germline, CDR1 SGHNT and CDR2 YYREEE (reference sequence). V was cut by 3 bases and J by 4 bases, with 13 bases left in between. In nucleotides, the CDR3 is TGTGCCAGCAGCTCGGGACTTGCCGGCACTGAAGCTTTCTTT. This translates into CASSSGLAGTEAFF.

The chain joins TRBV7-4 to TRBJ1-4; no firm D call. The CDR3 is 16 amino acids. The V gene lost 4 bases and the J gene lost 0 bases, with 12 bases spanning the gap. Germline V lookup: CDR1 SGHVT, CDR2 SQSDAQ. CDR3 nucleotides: TGTGCCAGCAGCTGGCCCGACGGTGCAACTAATGAAAAACTGTTTTTT. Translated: CASSWPDGATNEKLFF.

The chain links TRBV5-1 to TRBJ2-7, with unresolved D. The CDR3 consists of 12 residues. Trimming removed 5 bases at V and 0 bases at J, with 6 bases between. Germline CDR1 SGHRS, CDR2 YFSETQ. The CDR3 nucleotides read TGCGCCAGCAGACCAGACTCCTACGAGCAGTACTTC. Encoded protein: CASRPDSYEQYF.

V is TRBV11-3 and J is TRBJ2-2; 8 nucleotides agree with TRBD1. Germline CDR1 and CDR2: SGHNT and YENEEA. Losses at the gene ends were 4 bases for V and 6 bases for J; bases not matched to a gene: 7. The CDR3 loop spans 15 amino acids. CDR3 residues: CASSSTGAVPGELFF. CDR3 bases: TGTGCCAGCAGCTCGACAGGGGCTGTCCCCGGGGAGCTGTTTTTT. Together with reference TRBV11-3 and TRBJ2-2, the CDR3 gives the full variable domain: EAGVVQSPRYKIIEKKQPVAFWCNPISGHNTLYWYLQNLGQGPELLIRYENEEAVDDSQLPKDRFSAERLKGVDSTLKIQPAELGDSAVYLCASSSTGAVPGELFFGEGSRLTVL.

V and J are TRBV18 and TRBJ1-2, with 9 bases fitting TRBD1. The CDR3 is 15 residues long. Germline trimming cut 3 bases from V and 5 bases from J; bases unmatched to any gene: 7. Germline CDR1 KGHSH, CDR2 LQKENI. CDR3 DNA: TGTGCCAGCTCACCGCCGGGACAGGGTCCTTATGGCTACACCTTC. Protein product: CASSPPGQGPYGYTF.

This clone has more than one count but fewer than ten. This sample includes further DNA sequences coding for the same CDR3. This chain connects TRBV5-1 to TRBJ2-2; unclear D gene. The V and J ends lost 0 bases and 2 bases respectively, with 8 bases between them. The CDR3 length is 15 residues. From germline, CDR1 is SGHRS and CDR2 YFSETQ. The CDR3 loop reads CASSLARLNTGELFF. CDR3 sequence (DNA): TGCGCCAGCAGCTTGGCCCGTCTTAACACCGGGGAGCTGTTTTTT.

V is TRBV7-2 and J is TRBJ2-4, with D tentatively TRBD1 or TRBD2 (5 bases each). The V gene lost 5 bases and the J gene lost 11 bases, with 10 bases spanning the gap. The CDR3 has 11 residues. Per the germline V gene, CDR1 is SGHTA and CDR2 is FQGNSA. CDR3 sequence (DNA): TGTGCCAGCAGCCCTCCGGGACTTCAGTACTTC. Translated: CASSPPGLQYF.

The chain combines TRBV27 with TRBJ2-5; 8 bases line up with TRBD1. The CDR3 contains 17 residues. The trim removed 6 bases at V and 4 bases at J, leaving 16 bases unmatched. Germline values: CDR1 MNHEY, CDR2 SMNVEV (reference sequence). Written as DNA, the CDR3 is TGTGCCAGCAGACTATCCTGGACAGGGCGGGTGGGAGAGACCCAGTACTTC. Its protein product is CASRLSWTGRVGETQYF.

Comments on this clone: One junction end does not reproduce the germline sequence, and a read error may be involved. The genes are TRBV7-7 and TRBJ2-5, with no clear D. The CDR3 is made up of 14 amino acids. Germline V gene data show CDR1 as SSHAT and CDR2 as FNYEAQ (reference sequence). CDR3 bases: TGTGCTAGCAGCTTACTGGGTGGACAAGAGACCCAGTACTTC. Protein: CASSLLGGQETQYF.

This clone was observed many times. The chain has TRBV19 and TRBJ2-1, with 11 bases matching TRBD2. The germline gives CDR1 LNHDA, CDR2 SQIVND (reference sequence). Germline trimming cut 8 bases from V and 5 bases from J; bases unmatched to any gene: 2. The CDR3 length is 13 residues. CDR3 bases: TGTGCCAGTGGGACTAGCGGTGACAATGAGCAGTTCTTC. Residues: CASGTSGDNEQFF.

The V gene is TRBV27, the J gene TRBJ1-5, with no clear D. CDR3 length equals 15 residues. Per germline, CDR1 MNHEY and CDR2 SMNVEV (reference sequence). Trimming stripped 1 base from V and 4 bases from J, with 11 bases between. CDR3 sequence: CASSLWGSGNQPQHF. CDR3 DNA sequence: TGTGCCAGCAGTTTATGGGGAAGTGGTAATCAGCCCCAGCATTTT.

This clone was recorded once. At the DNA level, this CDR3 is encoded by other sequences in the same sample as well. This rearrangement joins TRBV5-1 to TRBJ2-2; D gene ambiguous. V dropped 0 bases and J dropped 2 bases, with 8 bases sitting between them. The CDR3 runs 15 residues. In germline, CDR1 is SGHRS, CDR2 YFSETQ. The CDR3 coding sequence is TGCGCCAGCAGCTTGGTAGCAGGAAACACCGGGGAGCTGTTTTTT. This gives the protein CASSLVAGNTGELFF. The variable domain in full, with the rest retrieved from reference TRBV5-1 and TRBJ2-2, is KAGVTQTPRYLIKTRGQQVTLSCSPISGHRSVSWYQQTPGQGLQFLFEYFSETQRNKGNFPGRFSGRQFSNSRSEMNVSTLELGDSALYLCASSLVAGNTGELFFGEGSRLTVL.

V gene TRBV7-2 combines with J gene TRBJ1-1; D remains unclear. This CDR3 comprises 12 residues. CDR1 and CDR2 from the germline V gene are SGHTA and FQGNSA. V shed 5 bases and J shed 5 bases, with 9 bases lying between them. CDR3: CASSQGRTEAFF. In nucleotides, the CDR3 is TGTGCCAGCAGCCAAGGTAGGACTGAAGCTTTCTTT.

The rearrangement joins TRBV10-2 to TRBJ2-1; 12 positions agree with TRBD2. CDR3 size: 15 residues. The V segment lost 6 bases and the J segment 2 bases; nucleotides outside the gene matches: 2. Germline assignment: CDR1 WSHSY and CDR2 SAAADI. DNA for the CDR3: TGCGCCAGCAGCCGGACTAGCGGGACCTACAATGAGCAGTTCTTC. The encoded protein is CASSRTSGTYNEQFF.

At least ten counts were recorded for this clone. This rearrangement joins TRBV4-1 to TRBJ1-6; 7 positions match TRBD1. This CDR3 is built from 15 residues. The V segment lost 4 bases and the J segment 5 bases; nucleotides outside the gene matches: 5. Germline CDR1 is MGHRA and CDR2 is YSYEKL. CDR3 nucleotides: TGCGCCAGCAGCCGATCCGGGACAGATAATTCACCCCTCCACTTT. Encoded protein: CASSRSGTDNSPLHF.

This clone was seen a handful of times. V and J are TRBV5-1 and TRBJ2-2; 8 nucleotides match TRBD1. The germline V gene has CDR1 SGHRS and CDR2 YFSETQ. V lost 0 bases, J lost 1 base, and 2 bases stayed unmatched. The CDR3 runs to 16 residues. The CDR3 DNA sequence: TGCGCCAGCAGCTTGGTAGGGACAGGGAACACCGGGGAGCTGTTTTTT. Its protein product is CASSLVGTGNTGELFF.

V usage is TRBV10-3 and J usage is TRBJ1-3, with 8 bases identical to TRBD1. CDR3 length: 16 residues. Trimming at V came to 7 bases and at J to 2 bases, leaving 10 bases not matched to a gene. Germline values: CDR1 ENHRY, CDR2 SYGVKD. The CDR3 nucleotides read TGTGCCATCACCGTAGGTCCGGACAGGGCTGGAAACACCATATATTTT. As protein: CAITVGPDRAGNTIYF.

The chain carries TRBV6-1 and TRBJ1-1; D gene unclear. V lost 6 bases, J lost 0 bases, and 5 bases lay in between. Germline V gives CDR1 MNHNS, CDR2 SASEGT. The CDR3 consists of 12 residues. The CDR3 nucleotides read TGTGCCAGCAGGGCCATGAACACTGAAGCTTTCTTT. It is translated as CASRAMNTEAFF.